This T cell receptor (beta chain) was captured by sequencing in a study of OX40 agonist ivuxolimab in advanced cancers. Study-level information: An anti-OX40 (CD134) antibody with agonistic activity, ivuxolimab, was administered to patients.

The length of the CDR3 is 15 residues. Per germline, CDR1 SGHVT and CDR2 SQSDAQ. Trimming took 2 bases from V and 5 from J; bases not matched to a gene: 7. Assay used: immunoSEQ multiplex PCR; TCRdb lists only in-frame clones, some missing. Of under 85,000 clones listed, 85% are singletons. General observations from the study: No antigen was identified for the clonally expanded peripheral T cells. Those patients achieving a partial response at 0.1-3.0 mg/kg showed among the lowest clonal expansion.

As for this clone: Its antigen remains unknown.

The sample in question was CD4+ or CD8+ T cells sorted from blood, obtained in a trial of the OX40 agonist ivuxolimab. This TCR came from an adult with an advanced solid tumor such as melanoma, head and neck, liver or kidney cancer. The rearrangement uses TRBV7-4 and TRBJ2-7; 9 bases fit TRBD2. The CDR3 DNA sequence: TGTGCCAGCAGCTTACGTTTAGCGGGAGCCCACGAGCAGTACTTC. This encodes CASSLRLAGAHEQYF.